The next 12 T cell receptor beta chains were all read from a single sample in a study of CD4 T cells in relation to SARS-CoV-2 and coronaviruses. These receptors' antigens are unknown. Libraries were prepared by immunoSEQ multiplex PCR; TCRdb keeps only in-frame clonotypes and omits some of them. The data show some 35,000 clones, approximately 86% seen once. The sample taken for sequencing was naive CD4+ T cells from PBMCs, cultured in vitro. Subset in this sample: naive CD4+ T cells isolated by negative enrichment. The receptors come from an adult with COVID-19.

Details on this clone: Mismatch with germline at one junction end may stem from a read error. The J gene is TRBJ1-1, the V gene TRBV6-1; D perhaps matches TRBD1 (6 bases). The V gene's germline CDR1 is MNHNS and CDR2 SASEGT. The CDR3 is made up of 14 amino acids. The CDR3 nucleotides read TGTGCCAGCAGCGAAGGGGGGGTGAACACTGAAGCTTTCTTT. Its translation is CASSEGGVNTEAFF.

Comment on this clone: This specimen includes other DNA sequences encoding the same CDR3. The CDR3 sequence is CATSRDRGSGETQYF. CDR3 sequence (DNA): TGTGCCACCAGCAGGGACAGGGGGAGCGGGGAGACCCAGTACTTC. This chain connects TRBV15 to TRBJ2-5; 10 bases agree with TRBD1. The CDR3 has 15 amino acids. The J segment lost 5 bases and the V segment lost 3 bases, leaving 6 bases of the junction unmatched. Germline-derived CDR1 and CDR2 are LNHNV and YYDKDF (reference sequence).

This clone has only one observation. The chain is built from TRBV7-3 and TRBJ2-2, with a possible D match to TRBD2 (5 bases). The germline V and J ends were trimmed by 5 bases and 0 bases, with 16 bases remaining between them. CDR3 length: 17 residues. Germline assignment: CDR1 SGHTA and CDR2 FQGTGA. CDR3 nucleotide sequence: TGTGCCAGCAGCCTAAGGGTAGCGAGGGCGAACACCGGGGAGCTGTTTTTT. Translation: CASSLRVARANTGELFF.

The rearrangement links TRBV11-2 to TRBJ1-4; D gene unclear. From germline, CDR1 is SGHAT and CDR2 FQNNGV. The CDR3 extends over 16 amino acids. Trimming cost V 2 bases and J 8 bases, with 18 bases left between them. The chain's CDR3 is CASSLPPIRLPEKLFF. The CDR3 bases are TGTGCCAGCAGCTTACCCCCGATACGACTACCGGAAAAACTGTTTTTT.

This sequence joins TRBV9 and TRBJ2-1, with D uncertain. Trimming took off 3 bases at V and 8 bases at J, with 15 bases between the two ends. From germline, CDR1 is SGDLS and CDR2 YYNGEE. This CDR3 has 14 amino acids. Here the CDR3 DNA reads TGTGCCAGCAGCGACCCCCTCGAGGACGATGAGCAGTTCTTC. Protein product: CASSDPLEDDEQFF.

The chain combines TRBV30 with TRBJ2-2, with D unclear. This CDR3 comprises 14 residues. V lost 4 bases and J lost 0, with 9 bases in between. CDR1 and CDR2 from the germline V gene are GTSNPN and SVGIG (reference sequence). CDR3 region: CAWKAFANTGELFF. The DNA for the CDR3 is TGTGCCTGGAAAGCCTTCGCGAACACCGGGGAGCTGTTTTTT.

J is TRBJ2-6 and V is TRBV10-3, with no clear D. CDR3 length equals 18 residues. Between the trimmed V and J ends, which lost 0 bases and 1 base, there was a span of 13 bases. Germline CDR1 reads ENHRY; CDR2 reads SYGVKD. The CDR3 reads CAISESWDQTSGANVLTF. In nucleotides, the CDR3 is TGTGCCATCAGTGAGTCCTGGGATCAGACTTCTGGGGCCAACGTCCTGACTTTC.

CDR3 in amino acids: CASSRGQEMAYNSPLHF. Written as DNA, the CDR3 is TGTGCCAGCAGCCGCGGACAGGAGATGGCCTATAATTCACCCCTCCACTTT. The chain recombines TRBV11-2 with TRBJ1-6; 7 nucleotides match TRBD1. CDR3 size: 17 residues. The ends lost 5 bases at V and 2 bases at J; junction bases unmatched: 9. Germline lookup yields CDR1 SGHAT and CDR2 FQNNGV.

CDR3 loop: CASTRRGINEQFF. The CDR3 coding sequence is TGTGCCAGCACCAGAAGGGGGATTAATGAGCAGTTCTTC. The chain joins TRBV2 to TRBJ2-1; D possibly corresponds to TRBD1 (6 bases). Germline V CDR1 and CDR2: SNHLY, FYNNEI. The germline V and J ends were trimmed by 7 bases and 7 bases, with 14 bases remaining between them. CDR3 length: 13 amino acids.

The chain uses TRBV6-5 and TRBJ2-6; D is undetermined. Germline-derived CDR1 and CDR2 are MNHEY and SVGAGI. The CDR3 length is 16 residues. V was clipped by 2 bases and J by 0 bases, with 8 bases between them. CDR3 residues: CASSYRARSGANVLTF. The CDR3 DNA sequence: TGTGCCAGCAGTTACCGGGCCCGCTCTGGGGCCAACGTCCTGACTTTC.

The chain is built from TRBV6-5 and TRBJ2-7; a weak D match, TRBD2 (5 bases). Germline CDR1 reads MNHEY; CDR2 reads SVGAGI. V dropped 0 bases and J dropped 4 bases, with 13 bases sitting between them. The CDR3 is 15 residues long. The CDR3 nucleotides are TGTGCCAGCAGTTACTCGAGAGGAGGAGGTTACGAGCAGTACTTC. This gives the protein CASSYSRGGGYEQYF.

V and J are TRBV29-1 and TRBJ2-3, with a weak D call TRBD1 (6 bases). CDR1 and CDR2 (germline): SQVTM, ANQGSEA. Between the trimmed V and J ends, which lost 6 bases and 0 bases, there was a span of 13 bases. There are 14 residues in the CDR3. The DNA for the CDR3 is TGCAGCGTGGGGGCAAGTGCTAGCACAGATACGCAGTATTTT. Protein: CSVGASASTDTQYF.